This T cell receptor (beta chain) was sequenced in a study of blood T cells in healthy people across ages. The sample holds a few counts of this clonotype. Primers used in a second PCR of roughly 7 to 12 cycles were a sample-barcoded 5' primer and a J-beta primer mix. One entry per CDR3 protein results from TCRdb running MiXCR on the 5' RACE reads. The sample yields 700,000 to 900,000 distinct CDR3 sequences, around 24% seen once. V dropped 1 base and J dropped 1; count of bases not matched to a gene: 9. The CDR3 has 17 residues. Germline values: CDR1 SEHNR, CDR2 FQNEAQ (reference sequence). This sample also belongs to another study, concerning T cells of mothers and their children.

This chain links TRBV7-9 with TRBJ2-5; 7 bases match TRBD2. The sample consisted of blood. The source is a boy aged 5 to 17 in good health. The CDR3 here is CASSLGGGRGVQETQYF. CDR3 DNA: TGTGCCAGCAGCTTAGGGGGGGGTCGTGGGGTCCAAGAGACCCAGTACTTC.